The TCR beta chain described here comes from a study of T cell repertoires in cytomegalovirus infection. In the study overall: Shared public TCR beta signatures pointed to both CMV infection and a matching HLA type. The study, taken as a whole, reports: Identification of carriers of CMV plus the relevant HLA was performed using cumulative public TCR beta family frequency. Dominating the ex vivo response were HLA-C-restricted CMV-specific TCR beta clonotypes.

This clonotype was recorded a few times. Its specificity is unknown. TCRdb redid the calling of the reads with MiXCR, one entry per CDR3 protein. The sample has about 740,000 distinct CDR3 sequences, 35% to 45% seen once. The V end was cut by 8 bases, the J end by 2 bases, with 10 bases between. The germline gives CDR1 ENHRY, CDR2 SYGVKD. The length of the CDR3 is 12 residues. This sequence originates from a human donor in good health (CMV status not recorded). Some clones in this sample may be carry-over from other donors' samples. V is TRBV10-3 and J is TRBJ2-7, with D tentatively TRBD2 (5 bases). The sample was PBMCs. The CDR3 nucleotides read TGTGCCATCTCGGCGGGTGCCTACGAGCAGTACTTC. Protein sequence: CAISAGAYEQYF.